This entry is about one TCR beta chain. What antigen it recognizes has not been identified. Base qualities are not at hand, and no much larger clone is one base apart. The data are from a study of shared clonotypes between healthy human individuals (dated by TCRdb to the early 2020s). The study in broad terms: The cohort included three men and a couple of women between 18 and 49 years of age. Leukapheresis yielded between about 0.94 and 8.9 billion PBMCs per donor. For each donor, CD4 naive and CD4 memory were each run on three plates, CD8 naive on two plates, and CD8 memory on one plate. Different laboratories and diverse techniques were used to prepare libraries and sequence TCR repertoires, to increase sequencing depth and limit assay-specific biases. To estimate repertoire size and how much clonotypes are shared between individuals, the study performed deep sequencing of blood TCR repertoires from five healthy adults.

Donors were healthy HIV-negative adults with no recently reported acute infections or vaccinations. Every donor was a Caucasian adult residing in Nashville, Tennessee, USA. CD4+ T cells were enriched by magnetic negative selection, after which naive cells were positively selected on CD45RA and the negative fraction was taken as the memory subset. Blood was collected by leukapheresis, and PBMCs were isolated by Ficoll-Histopaque density gradient centrifugation and then cryopreserved in liquid nitrogen vapor phase. Analytical flow cytometry was used to check the purity and quantity of every magnetically sorted T cell population. Genomic DNA was isolated from every sorted fraction and measured by UV absorbance on a Nanodrop 2000c. Using the deep immunoSEQ assay, TCR CDR3 regions were amplified from genomic DNA by multiplex PCR. Extracted genomic DNA from each cell subset was spread evenly across all wells of several immunoSEQ 96-well plates, with each plate serving as a replicate. For sorted subsets, each replicate PCR was loaded with roughly 0.2 ug genomic DNA, equivalent to 30,000 to 35,000 T cell genomes. Purified libraries were quantified with a Qubit 3.0 fluorometer, sized on a Bioanalyzer 2100, and re-quantified with the KAPA Library Quantification kit. Every immunoSEQ 96-well plate was sequenced on a dedicated single-read 150-cycle Illumina NextSeq 550 flow cell. As for how the authors treated the data: The immunoSEQ output contained only junctional sequences without quality scores, so filtering could not match that applied to full-length reads. To assign V/J genes and CDR3, sequences were annotated against IMGT germline references using PyIR, a Python wrapper for IgBLAST v1.9. Reads were filtered out if the reads had weak V/J assignments (E-value above 1e-6), no CDR3, stop codons, out-of-frame junctions, or ambiguous translated residues. V3J clonotypes were defined as sequences sharing the same inferred V gene, J gene, and CDR3 amino acid sequence. The percentage overlap between two repertoires was calculated by dividing the number of shared unique clonotypes by the size of the smaller repertoire. Three approaches were used to assess repertoire richness: RTK rarefaction, the Chao1 estimator, and Recon v2.1 estimates of unobserved clonotypes. Generation probabilities for all TCRbeta clonotypes obtained by the gDNA method from a handful of donors were computed using OLGA. Drawn from immuneACCESS, this table holds only the in-frame rearrangements with V and J called that TCRdb kept. Clones are partly lost; checked studies trace under half to an unresolved V gene and leave the rest unexplained. The V and J calls and clone size were taken over from that table, and D and trimming were inferred from the DNA. This sample holds about 1.1 million clones; approximately 78% were observed only once. The ten largest clones take up more than 0.5% of the sample.

Paper-wide results and their limitations: Estimated clonotype richness was generally larger for naive than for memory subsets. Incomplete sequencing was indicated by rarefaction of sorted-subset datasets, despite the large sequencing depth. Sharing across several donors was observed for about 5% of naive CD4, under 4% of naive CD8, about 2.5% of memory CD4, and around 0.4% of memory CD8 clonotypes. The small number of donors limited the genetic and exposure-history diversity represented. Only blood was sampled, and tissue TCR repertoires likely differ from those in blood. Based on pairwise subsampling, the degree of clonotype sharing among donors was expected to be affected by sequencing depth. Clonotypes shared by all four sorted-subset donors showed higher generation probabilities than non-shared clonotypes.

V is cut back by 0 bases and J by 9 bases, with 9 bases in the junction unmatched. CDR1 MNHEY and CDR2 SMNVEV are derived from the germline V gene (reference sequence). The CDR3 goes from the cysteine to the phenylalanine over 15 residues. The sequence is cut down to CDR3 DNA, 45 bases in frame from base 1. Sequencing was carried out using memory CD4+ T cells from PBMCs. Per the publication, the cell subset or site label means: CD45RA-negative fraction. The sequence is built from TRBV27 and TRBJ1-1, with 8 middle bases fitting TRBD1. The clonotype comes from a man between 18 and 35 years old in good health. Some clones in this sample may be carry-over from other donors' samples. The nucleotides are TGTGCCAGCAGTTTATCTTGGGACAGGTCGCGGAAAGCTTTCTTT. Protein translation: CASSLSWDRSRKAFF.